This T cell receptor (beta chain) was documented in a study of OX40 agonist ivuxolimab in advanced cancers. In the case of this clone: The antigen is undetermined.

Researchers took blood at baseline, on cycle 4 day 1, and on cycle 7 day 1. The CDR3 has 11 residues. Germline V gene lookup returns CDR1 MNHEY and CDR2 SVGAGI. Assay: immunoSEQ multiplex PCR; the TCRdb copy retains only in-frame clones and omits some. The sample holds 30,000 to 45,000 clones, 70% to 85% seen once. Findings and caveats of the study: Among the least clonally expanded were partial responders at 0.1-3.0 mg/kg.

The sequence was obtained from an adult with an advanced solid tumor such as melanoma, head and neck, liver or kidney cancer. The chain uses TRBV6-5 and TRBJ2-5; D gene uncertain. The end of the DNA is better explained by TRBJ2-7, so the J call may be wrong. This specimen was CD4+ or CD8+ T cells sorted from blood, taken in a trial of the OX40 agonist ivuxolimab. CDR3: CASSVVYEQYF. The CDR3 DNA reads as TGTGCCAGCAGTGTAGTCTACGAGCAGTACTTC.